The entry that follows covers one TCR beta chain sequence. Antigen: not known. The data were taken from a study of T cell responses to AZD1222 COVID-19 vaccine. Study-wide results and limits: Spike-spanning, vaccine-associated CD4 TCRs were dominant at 160-218 and 743-854. Following two doses of AZD1222, Spike-specific TCR breadth and depth rose.

This CDR3 comprises 15 residues. Trimming stripped 2 bases from V and 3 bases from J, with 13 bases between. From germline, CDR1 is SNHLY and CDR2 FYNNEI. Only in-frame clones appear in the TCRdb table, and some are missing; sequencing was by immunoSEQ multiplex PCR. The sample has 140,000 to 150,000 clones, about nine tenths seen once. The sequences come from peripheral blood, collected on day 0 of AZD1222 vaccination. The V and J genes are TRBV2 and TRBJ1-2, with a tentative D call TRBD1 (5 bases). The TCR was taken from an adult in good health. The CDR3 sequence is CASSELGVADYGYTF. Written as DNA, the CDR3 is TGTGCCAGCAGTGAATTGGGGGTAGCAGACTATGGCTACACCTTC.